This T cell receptor (beta chain) emerged from a study of T cell responses to AZD1222 COVID-19 vaccine. Germline CDR1 SGDLS, CDR2 YYNGEE. Trimming removed 0 bases from V and 4 bases from J, with 7 bases in between. CDR3 length equals 13 residues. Profiled with immunoSEQ multiplex PCR; TCRdb holds only in-frame clones, not every one. Among about 170,000 clones listed, over 75% were seen once. The sequence came from an adult in good health. The rearrangement joins TRBV9 to TRBJ1-2; D perhaps matches TRBD1 (6 bases). This specimen consisted of peripheral blood, obtained on day 0 of AZD1222 vaccination. CDR3 region: CASSVEGGYGYTF. The CDR3 nucleotides read TGTGCCAGCAGCGTAGAGGGGGGCTATGGCTACACCTTC. Supplemented by reference TRBV9 and TRBJ1-2, the full variable domain reads DSGVTQTPKHLITATGQRVTLRCSPRSGDLSVYWYQQSLDQGLQFLIQYYNGEERAKGNILERFSAQQFPDLHSELNLSSLELGDSALYFCASSVEGGYGYTFGSGTRLTVV.